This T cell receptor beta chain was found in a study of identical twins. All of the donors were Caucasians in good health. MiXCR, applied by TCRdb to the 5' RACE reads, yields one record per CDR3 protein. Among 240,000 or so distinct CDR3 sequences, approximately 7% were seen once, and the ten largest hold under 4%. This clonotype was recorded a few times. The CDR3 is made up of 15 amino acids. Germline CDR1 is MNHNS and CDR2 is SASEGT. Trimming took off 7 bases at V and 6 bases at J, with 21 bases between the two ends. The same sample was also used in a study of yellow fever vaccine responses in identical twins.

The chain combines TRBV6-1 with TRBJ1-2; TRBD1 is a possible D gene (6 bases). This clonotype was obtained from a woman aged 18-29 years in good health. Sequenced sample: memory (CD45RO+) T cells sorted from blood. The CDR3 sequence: CASKTGGTGHNGYTF. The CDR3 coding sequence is TGTGCCAGCAAGACAGGAGGGACTGGGCATAATGGCTACACCTTC.